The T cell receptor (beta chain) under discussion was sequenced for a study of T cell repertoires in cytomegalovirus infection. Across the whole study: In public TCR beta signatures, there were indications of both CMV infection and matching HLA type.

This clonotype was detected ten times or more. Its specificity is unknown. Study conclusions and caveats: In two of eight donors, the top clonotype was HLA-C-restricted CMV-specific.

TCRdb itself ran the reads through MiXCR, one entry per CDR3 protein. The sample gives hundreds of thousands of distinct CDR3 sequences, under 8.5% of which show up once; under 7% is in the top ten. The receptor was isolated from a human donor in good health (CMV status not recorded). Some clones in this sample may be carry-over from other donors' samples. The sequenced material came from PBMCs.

CDR3 residues: CSARSTSGGGDTQYF. The CDR3 DNA reads as TGCAGCGCCCGCTCAACTAGCGGGGGAGGGGATACGCAGTATTTT. This chain joins TRBV29-1 and TRBJ2-3; TRBD2 aligns across 11 bases. J gave up 6 bases and V 7 bases, and 12 bases lay outside the gene matches. The CDR3 is 15 residues long. CDR1 is SQVTM and CDR2 is ANQGSEA in the germline V gene.